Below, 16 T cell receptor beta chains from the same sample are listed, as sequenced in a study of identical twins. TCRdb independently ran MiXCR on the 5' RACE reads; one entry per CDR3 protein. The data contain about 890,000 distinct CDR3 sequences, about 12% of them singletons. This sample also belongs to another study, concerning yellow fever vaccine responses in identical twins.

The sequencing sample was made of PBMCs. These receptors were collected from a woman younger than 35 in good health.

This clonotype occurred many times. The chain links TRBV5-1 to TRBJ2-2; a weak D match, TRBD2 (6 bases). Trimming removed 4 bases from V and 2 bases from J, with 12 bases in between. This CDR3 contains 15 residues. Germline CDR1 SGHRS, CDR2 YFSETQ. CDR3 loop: CASSPRDSNTGELFF. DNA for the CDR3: TGCGCCAGCAGCCCCAGGGACTCCAACACCGGGGAGCTGTTTTTT.

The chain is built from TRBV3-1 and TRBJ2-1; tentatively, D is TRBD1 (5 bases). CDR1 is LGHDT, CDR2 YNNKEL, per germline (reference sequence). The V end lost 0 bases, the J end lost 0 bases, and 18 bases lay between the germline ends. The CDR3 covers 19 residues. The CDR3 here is CASSQDMGWTQASYNEQFF. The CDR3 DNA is TGTGCCAGCAGCCAAGACATGGGGTGGACACAGGCCTCCTACAATGAGCAGTTCTTC.

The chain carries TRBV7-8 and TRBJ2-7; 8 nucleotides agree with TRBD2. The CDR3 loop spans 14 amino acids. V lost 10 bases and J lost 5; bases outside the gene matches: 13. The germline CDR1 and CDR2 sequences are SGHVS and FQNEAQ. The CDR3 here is CATARAGVIDEQYF. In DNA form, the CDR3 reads TGTGCCACCGCCCGAGCGGGAGTCATCGACGAGCAGTACTTC.

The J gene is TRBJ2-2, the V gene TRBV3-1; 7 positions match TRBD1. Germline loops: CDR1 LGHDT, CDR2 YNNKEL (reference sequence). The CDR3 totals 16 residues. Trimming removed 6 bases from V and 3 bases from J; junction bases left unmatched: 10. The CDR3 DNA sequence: TGTGCCAGCAGTCAAACAGGGGCTTGGTACACCGGGGAGCTGTTTTTT. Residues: CASSQTGAWYTGELFF.

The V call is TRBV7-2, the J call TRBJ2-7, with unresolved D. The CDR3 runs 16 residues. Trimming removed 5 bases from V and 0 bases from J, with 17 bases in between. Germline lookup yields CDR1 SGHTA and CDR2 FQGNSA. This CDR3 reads CASSPRVARSSYEQYF. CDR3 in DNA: TGTGCCAGCAGCCCTCGTGTCGCTAGAAGCTCCTACGAGCAGTACTTC.

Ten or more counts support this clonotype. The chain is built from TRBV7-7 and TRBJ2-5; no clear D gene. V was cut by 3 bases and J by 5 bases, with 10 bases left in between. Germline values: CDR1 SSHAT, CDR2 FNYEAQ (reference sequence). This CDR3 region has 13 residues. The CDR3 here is CASSLRLEETQYF. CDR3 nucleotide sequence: TGTGCCAGCAGCTTGCGTCTGGAGGAGACCCAGTACTTC.

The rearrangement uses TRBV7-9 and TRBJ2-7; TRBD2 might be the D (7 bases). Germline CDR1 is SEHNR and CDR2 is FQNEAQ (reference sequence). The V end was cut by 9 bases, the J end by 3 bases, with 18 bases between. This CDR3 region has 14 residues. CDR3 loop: CASPRGLAFYEQYV. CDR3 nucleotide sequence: TGTGCCAGTCCGCGGGGGCTAGCTTTCTACGAGCAGTACGTC.

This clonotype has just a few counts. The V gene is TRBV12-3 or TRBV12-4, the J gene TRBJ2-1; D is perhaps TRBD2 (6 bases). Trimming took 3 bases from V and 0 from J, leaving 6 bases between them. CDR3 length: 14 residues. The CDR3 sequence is CASSLDYSYNEQFF. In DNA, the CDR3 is TGTGCCAGCAGTTTGGACTACTCCTACAATGAGCAGTTCTTC.

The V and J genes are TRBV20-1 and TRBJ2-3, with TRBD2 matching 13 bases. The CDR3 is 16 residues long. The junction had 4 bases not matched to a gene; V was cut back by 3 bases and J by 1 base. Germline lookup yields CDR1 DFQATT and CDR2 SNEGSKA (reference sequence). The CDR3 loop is CSASLGLAGGTDTQYF. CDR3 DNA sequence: TGCAGTGCTAGTCTTGGACTAGCGGGGGGCACAGATACGCAGTATTTT.

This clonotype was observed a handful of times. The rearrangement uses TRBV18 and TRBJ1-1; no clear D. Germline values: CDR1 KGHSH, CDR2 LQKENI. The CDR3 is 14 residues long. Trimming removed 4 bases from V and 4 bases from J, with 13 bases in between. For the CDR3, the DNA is TGTGCCAGCTCACTTGGGGTTCCGAGCACTGAAGCTTTCTTT. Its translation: CASSLGVPSTEAFF.

The CDR3 bases are TGTGCCAGCAGTTACTCGGTGGGACTAGCGGGTAGCGAGCAGTTCTTC. It encodes CASSYSVGLAGSEQFF. The chain employs TRBV6-5 and TRBJ2-1, with 12 bases fitting TRBD2. V gave up 0 bases and J gave up 10 bases; unmatched junction bases: 7. Germline V gene data show CDR1 as MNHEY and CDR2 as SVGAGI. This CDR3 is built from 16 residues.

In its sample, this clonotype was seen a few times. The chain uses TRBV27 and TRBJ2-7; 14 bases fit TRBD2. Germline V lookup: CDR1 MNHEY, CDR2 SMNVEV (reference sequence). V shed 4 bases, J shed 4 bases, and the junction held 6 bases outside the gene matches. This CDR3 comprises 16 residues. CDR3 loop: CASSSIGLAGGYEQYF. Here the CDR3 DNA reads TGTGCCAGCAGTTCCATCGGACTAGCGGGAGGTTACGAGCAGTACTTC.

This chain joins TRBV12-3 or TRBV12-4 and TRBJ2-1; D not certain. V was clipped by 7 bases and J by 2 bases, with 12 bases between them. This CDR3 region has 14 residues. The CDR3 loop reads CASTLELPYNEQFF. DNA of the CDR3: TGTGCCAGCACCCTCGAACTTCCCTACAATGAGCAGTTCTTC.

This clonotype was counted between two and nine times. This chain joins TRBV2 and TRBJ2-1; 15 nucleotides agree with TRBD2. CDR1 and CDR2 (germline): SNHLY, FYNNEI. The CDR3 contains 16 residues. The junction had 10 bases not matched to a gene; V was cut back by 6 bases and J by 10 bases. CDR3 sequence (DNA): TGTGCCAGCAGCCCCGGACTAGCGGGAGGGCCACTCGAGCAGTTCTTC. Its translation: CASSPGLAGGPLEQFF.

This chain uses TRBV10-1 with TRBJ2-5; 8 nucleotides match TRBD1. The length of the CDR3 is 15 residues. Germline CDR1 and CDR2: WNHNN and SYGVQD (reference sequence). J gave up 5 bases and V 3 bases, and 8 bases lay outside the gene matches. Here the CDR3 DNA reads TGCGCCAGCAGTGATTCGGCAGGGGGCGAGGAGACCCAGTACTTC. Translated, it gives CASSDSAGGEETQYF.

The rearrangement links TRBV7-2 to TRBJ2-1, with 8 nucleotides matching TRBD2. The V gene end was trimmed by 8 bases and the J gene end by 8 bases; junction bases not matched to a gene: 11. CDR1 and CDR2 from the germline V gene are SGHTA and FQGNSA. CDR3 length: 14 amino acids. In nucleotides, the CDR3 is TGTGCCAGCTATACGGGACTAGGTTTCCATGAGCAGTTCTTC. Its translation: CASYTGLGFHEQFF.